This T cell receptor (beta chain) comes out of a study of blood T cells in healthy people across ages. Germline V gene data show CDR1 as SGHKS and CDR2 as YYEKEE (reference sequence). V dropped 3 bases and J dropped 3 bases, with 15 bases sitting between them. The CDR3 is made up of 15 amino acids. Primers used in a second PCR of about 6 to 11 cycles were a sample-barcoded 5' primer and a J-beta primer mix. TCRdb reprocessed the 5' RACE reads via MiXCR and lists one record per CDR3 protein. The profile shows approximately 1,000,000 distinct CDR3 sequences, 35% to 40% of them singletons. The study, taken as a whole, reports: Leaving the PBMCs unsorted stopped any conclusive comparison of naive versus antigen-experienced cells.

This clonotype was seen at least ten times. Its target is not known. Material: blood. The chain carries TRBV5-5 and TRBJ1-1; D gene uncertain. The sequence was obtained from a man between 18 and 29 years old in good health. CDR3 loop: CASSYDPRGDTEAFF. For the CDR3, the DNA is TGTGCCAGCAGCTATGACCCGCGGGGAGACACTGAAGCTTTCTTT.